The source of this T cell receptor (beta chain) is a study of identical twins. Carrying unique molecular identifiers, the cDNA also gained a universal primer site through template switching. TCRdb analysed the 5' RACE reads with MiXCR anew, one entry per CDR3 protein. Found here are 450,000 to 500,000 distinct CDR3 sequences, roughly an eighth of them singletons; the top ten hold 0.98%. Notes on this clonotype: Its target is not known.

The V gene end was trimmed by 6 bases and the J gene end by 8 bases; junction bases not matched to a gene: 4. Per germline, CDR1 MNHEY and CDR2 SVGEGT. CDR3 length equals 13 residues. The study, taken as a whole, reports: Low generation-probability sequences were in excess among twin-shared out-of-frame alpha sequences.

This sample was shared with a second study, whose subject was yellow fever vaccine responses in identical twins.

This sequence joins TRBV6-2 or TRBV6-3 and TRBJ2-3, with 11 bases identical to TRBD2. The origin of this receptor is a young woman in good health. The specimen was CD4+ T cells sorted from blood. The CDR3 reads CASRLAGVATQYF. DNA for the CDR3: TGTGCCAGCAGACTAGCGGGAGTGGCTACGCAGTATTTT.